These T cell receptor beta chains were read from a single sample in a study of T cell responses to AZD1222 COVID-19 vaccine. Assay used: immunoSEQ multiplex PCR; TCRdb lists only in-frame clones, some missing. The table records about 190,000 clones, roughly 93% of them present only once. The input for sequencing was peripheral blood, taken on day 0 of AZD1222 vaccination. The source is an adult in good health. The CDR3 runs from the conserved cysteine through the conserved F or W. A D gene is named only where the DNA matches it firmly. Not every row has a clone size; where given, it reads once, few, many or a size class.

v_gene	abundance	d_gene	j_gene	CDR3aa	CDR3nt
TRBV2	.	TRBD2	TRBJ2-7	CASSEGLSTTYEQYF	TGTGCCAGCAGCGAGGGACTATCGACAACCTACGAGCAGTACTTC
TRBV6-2/TRBV6-3	.	.	TRBJ2-1	CASSPPTYEQFF	TGTGCCAGCAGTCCCCCGACATATGAGCAGTTCTTC
TRBV6-4	.	TRBD1	TRBJ1-2	CASSTGTGYGGYTF	TGTGCCAGCAGTACCGGGACAGGATATGGTGGCTACACCTTC
TRBV29-1	.	.	TRBJ1-4	CSVERGQGEKLFF	TGCAGCGTTGAAAGGGGCCAAGGTGAAAAACTGTTTTTT
TRBV7-2	.	TRBD2	TRBJ2-7	CASTVQRGGSYEQYF	TGTGCCAGCACCGTACAGCGGGGGGGCTCCTACGAGCAGTACTTC
TRBV27	.	TRBD2	TRBJ2-7	CASSLLGGSSYEQYF	TGTGCCAGCAGTTTACTGGGGGGGAGCTCCTACGAGCAGTACTTC
TRBV13	.	.	TRBJ1-2	CASSERGNYGYTF	TGTGCCAGCAGCGAAAGGGGTAACTATGGCTACACCTTC
TRBV6-4	once	TRBD1	TRBJ2-1	CASSDPDYQGAPYNEQFF	TGTGCCAGCAGTGATCCCGATTACCAGGGGGCCCCCTACAATGAGCAGTTCTTC
TRBV7-2	.	TRBD2	TRBJ2-5	CASSAGRGRGQETQYF	TGTGCCAGCAGCGCAGGGAGGGGACGGGGACAAGAGACCCAGTACTTC
TRBV27	.	TRBD1	TRBJ2-1	CASSFLGTGAEQFF	TGTGCCAGCAGTTTCCTAGGGACAGGGGCTGAGCAGTTCTTC
TRBV28	.	TRBD2	TRBJ2-3	CATSEVVEAGGPFSDTQYF	TGTGCCACCAGTGAAGTGGTTGAGGCGGGAGGGCCATTTTCAGATACGCAGTATTTT
TRBV1	.	.	TRBJ2-1	CTSSHASGDIYNEQFF	TGCACCAGCAGCCATGCTAGCGGGGACATATACAATGAGCAGTTCTTC
TRBV27	.	.	TRBJ2-5	CASSYSPDLIGPQYF	TGTGCCAGCAGTTATTCCCCGGACCTTATTGGGCCCCAGTACTTC
TRBV9	.	TRBD2	TRBJ2-1	CASSKAGTSGGGEQFF	TGTGCCAGCAGTAAGGCCGGGACTAGCGGGGGTGGGGAGCAGTTCTTC
TRBV6-5	.	TRBD2	TRBJ2-5	CATNRAGGFQETQYF	TGTGCCACCAATAGAGCGGGGGGATTCCAAGAGACCCAGTACTTC
TRBV5-1	.	.	TRBJ1-3	CASSLSDSIGNTIYF	TGCGCCAGCAGCTTATCCGACAGCATCGGAAACACCATATATTTT
TRBV5-4	.	.	TRBJ2-1	CASSDGGTHNEQFF	TGTGCCAGCAGCGACGGAGGCACACACAATGAGCAGTTCTTC
TRBV9	once	TRBD2	TRBJ2-7	CASSRGLAGYEQYF	TGTGCCAGCAGCCGGGGACTAGCGGGCTACGAGCAGTACTTC
TRBV6-2/TRBV6-3	.	.	TRBJ2-1	CASSYGALGEQFF	TGTGCCAGCAGTTATGGAGCGCTGGGTGAGCAGTTCTTC
TRBV5-1	once	TRBD1	TRBJ2-5	CASSLAGQGTSQETQYF	TGCGCCAGCAGCTTGGCGGGACAGGGAACCTCCCAAGAGACCCAGTACTTC
TRBV5-1	.	TRBD2	TRBJ2-1	CASSLGTSGYNEQFF	TGCGCCAGCAGCCTGGGGACTAGCGGTTACAATGAGCAGTTCTTC
TRBV7-3	few	TRBD1	TRBJ1-1	CASSLGGQGYQAFF	TGTGCCAGCAGCTTAGGAGGACAGGGATATCAAGCTTTCTTT
TRBV15	.	TRBD1	TRBJ1-1	CATSTRQGNTEAFF	TGTGCCACCAGCACAAGACAGGGAAACACTGAAGCTTTCTTT
TRBV7-3	once	.	TRBJ2-5	CASSLGGAGETQYF	TGTGCCAGCAGCTTAGGGGGGGCCGGTGAGACCCAGTACTTC
TRBV27	.	TRBD1	TRBJ2-5	CASSREQGLQETQYF	TGTGCCAGCAGTCGAGAACAGGGGCTGCAAGAGACCCAGTACTTC
TRBV6-2/TRBV6-3	.	.	TRBJ1-5	CASSYVVGDQPQHF	TGTGCCAGCAGTTACGTGGTTGGGGATCAGCCCCAGCATTTT
TRBV7-3	.	TRBD1	TRBJ2-2	CASTGDRGTGELFF	TGTGCCAGCACCGGGGACAGGGGCACCGGGGAGCTGTTTTTT
TRBV19	.	.	TRBJ1-2	CASSIEGSRGYTF	TGTGCCAGTAGTATAGAAGGATCGCGTGGCTACACCTTC
TRBV14	.	.	TRBJ1-6	CASSPARGDDNSPLHF	TGTGCCAGCAGCCCCGCGAGAGGGGACGATAATTCACCCCTCCACTTT
TRBV7-8	.	TRBD1	TRBJ2-3	CASSRGDRGSFTDTQYF	TGTGCCAGCAGCCGCGGGGACAGGGGGTCATTCACAGATACGCAGTATTTT
TRBV5-1	.	.	TRBJ1-2	CASSSEGRSYGYTF	TGCGCCAGCAGCTCAGAAGGGCGAAGCTATGGCTACACCTTC
TRBV12-5	.	TRBD2	TRBJ2-1	CASGTGLAGESSYNEQFF	TGTGCTAGTGGGACGGGACTAGCGGGGGAAAGCTCCTACAATGAGCAGTTCTTC